Below are 27 T cell receptor beta chains sequenced from a single sample in a study of blood T cells in healthy people across ages. Then a second PCR, running roughly 7 to 11 cycles, was carried out with a sample-barcoded 5' primer and a J-beta primer mix. Each CDR3 protein is one row after TCRdb ran MiXCR on the 5' RACE reads. The sample shows 790,000 or so distinct CDR3 sequences, around half of them seen only once. Material for sequencing was blood. The receptors originated from an elderly man in good health.

The CDR3 nucleotides are TGCAGTGCTGGTCTTAGCGGCAACACAGATACGCAGTATTTT. Translating gives CSAGLSGNTDTQYF. This chain links TRBV20-1 with TRBJ2-3, with D tentatively TRBD2 (6 bases). Germline CDR1 DFQATT, CDR2 SNEGSKA (reference sequence). Trimming removed 5 bases from V and 2 bases from J, with 14 bases in between. The CDR3 loop spans 14 amino acids.

This chain joins TRBV6-5 and TRBJ2-7; TRBD1 or TRBD2 may be the D gene (5 bases each). The CDR3 loop spans 15 amino acids. Deletions cut 7 bases from V and 3 bases from J, with 19 bases between. Germline lookup yields CDR1 MNHEY and CDR2 SVGAGI. The CDR3 nucleotides are TGTGCCAGCACCCTGAGGGTAGGGGCTAACTACGAGCAGTACTTC. It encodes CASTLRVGANYEQYF.

The chain combines TRBV7-9 with TRBJ1-5; D ambiguous. The CDR3 has 15 residues. CDR1 is SEHNR, CDR2 FQNEAQ, per germline (reference sequence). With 2 bases removed from V and 0 bases from J, the gap between germline ends came to 8 bases. In DNA, the CDR3 is TGTGCCAGCAGCTTAAGAAGGGATAGCAATCAGCCCCAGCATTTT. Translation gives CASSLRRDSNQPQHF.

This clonotype turned up a few times. The chain joins TRBV20-1 to TRBJ2-6; tentative D call: TRBD2 (6 bases). V lost 3 bases and J lost 0, with 15 bases in between. Per germline, CDR1 DFQATT and CDR2 SNEGSKA (reference sequence). The CDR3 runs to 17 residues. As DNA, the CDR3 is TGCAGTGCTAGTAAGGGCGGGGTCCCCTCTGGGGCCAACGTCCTGACTTTC. This gives the protein CSASKGGVPSGANVLTF.

The chain couples TRBV7-2 to TRBJ1-1; 7 bases align to TRBD1. V trimming: 5 bases; J trimming: 5 bases; junction bases outside the gene matches: 11. CDR3 length equals 15 residues. Germline CDR1 SGHTA, CDR2 FQGNSA. The CDR3: CASSLRQGVDTEAFF. In DNA form, the CDR3 reads TGTGCCAGCAGCCTTCGGCAGGGGGTGGATACTGAAGCTTTCTTT.

The rearrangement uses TRBV4-3 and TRBJ2-3, with 7 bases identical to TRBD2. The J segment lost 2 bases and the V segment lost 1 base, leaving 9 bases of the junction unmatched. The CDR3 length is 17 residues. Germline lookup yields CDR1 LGHNA and CDR2 YSLEER. CDR3 in amino acids: CASSQGGPSGTTDTQYF. DNA of the CDR3: TGCGCCAGCAGCCAAGGGGGTCCTAGCGGAACCACAGATACGCAGTATTTT.

A word on this clonotype: One end of the junction fails to match germline, which may point to a read error. The chain employs TRBV14 and TRBJ2-2; no clear D. Germline V gene sequence: CDR1 SGHDN, CDR2 FVKESK. The CDR3 is 13 amino acids. The CDR3 DNA reads as TGTGCCAGCATCCAAGATATTGGTGGGGAGCTGTTTTTT. Translated: CASIQDIGGELFF.

This rearrangement joins TRBV6-5 to TRBJ1-2; D is uncertain. This CDR3 has 13 residues. The V and J ends lost 3 bases and 4 bases respectively, with 9 bases between them. The germline V gene has CDR1 MNHEY and CDR2 SVGAGI. In nucleotides, the CDR3 is TGTGCCAGCAGTTATCGGCCACTCTATGGCTACACCTTC. Its translation: CASSYRPLYGYTF.

In the case of this clonotype: An end of the junction does not agree with germline; a read error may underlie this. The genes are TRBV29-1 and TRBJ1-1; D call uncertain. Germline lookup yields CDR1 SQVTM and CDR2 ANQGSEA. The CDR3 sequence is 12 residues long. For the CDR3, the DNA is TGCGGCGTTTCCAAGTGGGACACTGAAGCTTTCTTT. Translated, it gives CGVSKWDTEAFF.

The chain links TRBV6-2 or TRBV6-3 to TRBJ2-2; unclear D gene. CDR1 and CDR2 (germline): MNHEY, SVGEGT. The V and J ends lost 10 bases and 4 bases respectively, with 10 bases between them. The CDR3 extends over 12 amino acids. Here the CDR3 DNA reads TGTGCCATCGGAGTAAGCACCGGGGAGCTGTTTTTT. Translated, it gives CAIGVSTGELFF.

The rearrangement links TRBV4-2 to TRBJ1-5; D is uncertain. The germline CDR1 and CDR2 sequences are LGHNA and YNFKEQ. Trimming took 0 bases from V and 6 from J, leaving 6 bases between them. The CDR3 is 13 amino acids. The CDR3 loop reads CASSQDMSQPQHF. The CDR3 region has the DNA TGTGCCAGCAGCCAAGATATGAGTCAGCCCCAGCATTTT.

V and J are TRBV5-1 and TRBJ2-7, with D unresolved. Germline V gives CDR1 SGHRS, CDR2 YFSETQ. The CDR3 totals 14 residues. V was shortened by 0 bases and J by 3 bases, with 10 bases between the two germline ends. CDR3 amino acids: CASSLEVGYYEQYF. In DNA, the CDR3 is TGCGCCAGCAGCTTGGAGGTGGGGTACTACGAGCAGTACTTC.

The chain joins TRBV4-1 to TRBJ1-6; D unclear. The germline V and J ends were trimmed by 1 base and 9 bases, with 13 bases remaining between them. There are 15 residues in the CDR3. The germline CDR1 and CDR2 sequences are MGHRA and YSYEKL. This chain's CDR3 is CASSQVEGVRSPLHF. In DNA form, the CDR3 reads TGCGCCAGCAGCCAAGTTGAGGGAGTACGTTCACCCCTCCACTTT.

This clonotype was counted a few times. The chain combines TRBV6-6 with TRBJ2-7; maybe TRBD2 (5 bases). Germline V gives CDR1 MNHNY, CDR2 SVGAGI (reference sequence). CDR3 length: 13 amino acids. Trimming pared 6 bases from V and 4 bases from J, leaving 13 bases between. The chain's CDR3 is CASSPRGLYEQYF. CDR3 DNA sequence: TGTGCCAGCAGCCCACGGGGATTGTACGAGCAGTACTTC.

This clonotype was observed many times. The V gene is TRBV27, the J gene TRBJ1-2, with a tentative D call TRBD1 (6 bases). The CDR3 loop spans 14 amino acids. With 6 bases removed from V and 2 bases from J, the gap between germline ends came to 13 bases. In germline, CDR1 is MNHEY, CDR2 SMNVEV (reference sequence). CDR3 protein: CASRETGRNYGYTF. The CDR3 DNA reads TGTGCCAGCAGGGAGACAGGCCGGAACTATGGCTACACCTTC.

This clonotype was detected once. The rearrangement joins TRBV5-1 to TRBJ2-3; tentative D call: TRBD2 (5 bases). The V end was cut by 4 bases, the J end by 3 bases, with 12 bases between. CDR1 and CDR2 from the germline V gene are SGHRS and YFSETQ. This CDR3 contains 14 residues. This CDR3 reads CASSRNRGTDTQYF. DNA for the CDR3: TGCGCCAGCAGCCGGAATAGAGGGACAGATACGCAGTATTTT.

The chain carries TRBV29-1 and TRBJ2-1; 9 bases map to TRBD1. The J segment lost 7 bases and the V segment lost 7 bases, leaving 8 bases of the junction unmatched. Germline V lookup: CDR1 SQVTM, CDR2 ANQGSEA. This CDR3 region has 13 residues. CDR3 nucleotide sequence: TGCAGCGCCGTAGGACAGGGGAGTAATGAGCAGTTCTTC. Encoded protein: CSAVGQGSNEQFF.

This clonotype appeared a few times. The V and J genes are TRBV20-1 and TRBJ2-7; D possibly matches TRBD1 or TRBD2 (5 bases each). The germline V and J ends were trimmed by 5 bases and 7 bases, with 12 bases remaining between them. The V gene's germline CDR1 is DFQATT and CDR2 SNEGSKA (reference sequence). CDR3 size: 11 residues. CDR3: CSAPRGGEQYF. For the CDR3, the DNA is TGCAGTGCTCCCCGTGGGGGAGAGCAGTACTTC.

The chain employs TRBV27 and TRBJ2-5; weak D call: TRBD2 (6 bases). Germline V lookup: CDR1 MNHEY, CDR2 SMNVEV (reference sequence). The ends were cut back, 5 bases at V and 11 bases at J, with 18 bases in the middle. The CDR3 totals 13 residues. The CDR3 reads CASSPGTFNEQYF. Written as DNA, the CDR3 is TGTGCCAGCAGTCCTGGGACTTTCAATGAGCAGTACTTC.

The DNA for the CDR3 is TGTGCCAGTCCTCCTTCCGCCCGCGGGACAGGGGTTAATGAGCAGTTCTTC. This translates into CASPPSARGTGVNEQFF. The chain combines TRBV28 with TRBJ2-1; 10 nucleotides match TRBD1. J was trimmed by 7 bases and V by 9 bases; bases with no gene match: 18. Germline V gene sequence: CDR1 MDHEN, CDR2 SYDVKM. There are 17 residues in the CDR3.

In the case of this clonotype: A much bigger clone sits one base away, suggesting this may be a read error. In DNA, the CDR3 is TGCAGTGCTAGAGGATCCTCTAACTATGGCTACACCTTC. This codes for CSARGSSNYGYTF. The rearrangement links TRBV20-1 to TRBJ1-2; D ambiguous. Germline CDR1 reads DFQATT; CDR2 reads SNEGSKA (reference sequence). V was pared by 1 base and J by 0 bases, with 6 bases between. The CDR3 runs 13 residues.

The gene calls are TRBV5-1 and TRBJ2-5, with 8 bases aligning to TRBD2. The germline V gene has CDR1 SGHRS and CDR2 YFSETQ. The ends lost 4 bases at V and 4 bases at J; junction bases unmatched: 3. The CDR3 consists of 13 residues. The CDR3 DNA is TGCGCCAGCAGCACGCTAGCGGGAGAGACCCAGTACTTC. Its protein is CASSTLAGETQYF.

There are many counts of this clonotype. The V gene is TRBV7-2, the J gene TRBJ1-2; 7 nucleotides agree with TRBD1. With V trimmed by 5 bases and J by 2 bases, 5 bases remained unmatched. The germline V gene encodes CDR1 SGHTA and CDR2 FQGNSA. This CDR3 spans 14 amino acids. CDR3 DNA: TGTGCCAGCAGCACCGTGACAGGGAACTATGGCTACACCTTC. This codes for CASSTVTGNYGYTF.

The genes are TRBV6-6 and TRBJ2-3, with a weak D call TRBD1 (5 bases). With 1 base removed from V and 6 bases from J, the gap between germline ends came to 17 bases. The CDR3 covers 16 residues. The germline CDR1 and CDR2 sequences are MNHNY and SVGAGI (reference sequence). The CDR3 coding sequence is TGTGCCAGCAGTTACTATAGGACACCCGGTATGGATACGCAGTATTTT. Residues: CASSYYRTPGMDTQYF.

This chain connects TRBV29-1 to TRBJ2-1; 16 positions agree with TRBD2. The CDR3 consists of 16 residues. Germline V gives CDR1 SQVTM, CDR2 ANQGSEA. With 4 bases clipped from V and 10 bases from J, the junction kept 10 bases outside the gene matches. The CDR3: CSVVLGTSGRGKEQFF. The DNA of the CDR3 is TGCAGCGTTGTCTTAGGGACTAGCGGGAGGGGCAAGGAGCAGTTCTTC.

The chain couples TRBV29-1 to TRBJ1-1; D remains ambiguous. Germline V gene lookup returns CDR1 SQVTM and CDR2 ANQGSEA. The CDR3 consists of 16 residues. V lost 1 base and J lost 3, with 18 bases in between. The CDR3 is CSVEGSAAKPYTEAFF. As DNA, the CDR3 is TGCAGCGTTGAAGGCTCAGCAGCAAAACCATACACTGAAGCTTTCTTT.

This chain links TRBV20-1 with TRBJ2-3; 7 bases are a match to TRBD1. After removal of 6 bases from V and 4 bases from J, the junction contained 7 bases not matched to a gene. This CDR3 spans 13 amino acids. Germline V gives CDR1 DFQATT, CDR2 SNEGSKA (reference sequence). The CDR3 DNA reads as TGCAGTGCATACCGACAGGGACCAGATACGCAGTATTTT. It specifies CSAYRQGPDTQYF.